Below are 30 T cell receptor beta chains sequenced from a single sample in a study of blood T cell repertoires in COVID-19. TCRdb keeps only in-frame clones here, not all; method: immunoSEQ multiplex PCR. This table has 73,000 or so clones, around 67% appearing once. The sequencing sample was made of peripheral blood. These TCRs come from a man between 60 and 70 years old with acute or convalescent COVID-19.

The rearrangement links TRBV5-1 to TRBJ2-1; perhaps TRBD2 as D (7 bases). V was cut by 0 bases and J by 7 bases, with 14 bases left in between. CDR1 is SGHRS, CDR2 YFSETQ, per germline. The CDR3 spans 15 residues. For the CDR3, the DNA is TGCGCCAGCAGCTTGGTCGGGGGGCTAGGGAATGAGCAGTTCTTC. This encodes CASSLVGGLGNEQFF. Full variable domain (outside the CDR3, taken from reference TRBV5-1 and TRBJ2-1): KAGVTQTPRYLIKTRGQQVTLSCSPISGHRSVSWYQQTPGQGLQFLFEYFSETQRNKGNFPGRFSGRQFSNSRSEMNVSTLELGDSALYLCASSLVGGLGNEQFFGPGTRLTVL.

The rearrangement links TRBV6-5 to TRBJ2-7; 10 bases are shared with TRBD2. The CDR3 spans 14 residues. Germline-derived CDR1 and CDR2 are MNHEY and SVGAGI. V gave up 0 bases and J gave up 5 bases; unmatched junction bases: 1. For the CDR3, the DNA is TGTGCCAGCAGTTACTCTAGCGGGAGGAACGAGCAGTACTTC. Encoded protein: CASSYSSGRNEQYF.

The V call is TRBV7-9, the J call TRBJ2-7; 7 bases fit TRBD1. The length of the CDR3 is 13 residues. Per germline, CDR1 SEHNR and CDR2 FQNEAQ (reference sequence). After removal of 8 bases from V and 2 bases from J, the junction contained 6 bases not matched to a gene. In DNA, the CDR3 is TGTGCCAGCGGGGCAGGGGGACCCTACGAGCAGTACGTC. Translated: CASGAGGPYEQYV.

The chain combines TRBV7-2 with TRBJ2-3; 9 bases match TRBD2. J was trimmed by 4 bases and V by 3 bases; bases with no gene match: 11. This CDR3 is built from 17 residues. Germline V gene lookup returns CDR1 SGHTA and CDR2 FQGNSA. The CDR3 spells CASSFRWGGRAADTQYF. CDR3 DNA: TGTGCCAGCAGCTTTCGTTGGGGCGGGAGGGCCGCAGATACGCAGTATTTT.

CDR3 sequence reads: CAWKERTSGSDEQYF. The CDR3 DNA reads TGTGCCTGGAAAGAGAGGACTAGCGGCAGCGACGAGCAGTACTTC. The J gene is TRBJ2-7, the V gene TRBV30; TRBD2 matches at 10 bases. The germline gives CDR1 GTSNPN, CDR2 SVGIG (reference sequence). The CDR3 totals 15 residues. V trimming: 4 bases; J trimming: 5 bases; junction bases outside the gene matches: 11.

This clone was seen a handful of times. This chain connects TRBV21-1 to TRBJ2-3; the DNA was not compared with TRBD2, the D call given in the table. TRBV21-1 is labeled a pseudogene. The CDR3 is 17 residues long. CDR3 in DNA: TGTGCCAGCAGCAAAGTAGCTCGCGGGGATGGGACAGATACGCAGTATTTT. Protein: CASSKVARGDGTDTQYF.

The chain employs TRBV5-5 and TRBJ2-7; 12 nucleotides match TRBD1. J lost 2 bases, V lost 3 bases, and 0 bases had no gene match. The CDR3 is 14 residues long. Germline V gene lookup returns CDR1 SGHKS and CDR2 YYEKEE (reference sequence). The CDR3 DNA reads TGTGCCAGCAGCTGGGACAGGGGGCCCTACGAGCAGTACGTC. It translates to CASSWDRGPYEQYV.

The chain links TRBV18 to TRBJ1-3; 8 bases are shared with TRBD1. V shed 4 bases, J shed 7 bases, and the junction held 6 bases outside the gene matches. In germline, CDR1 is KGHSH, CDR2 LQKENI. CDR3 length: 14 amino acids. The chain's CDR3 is CASSLGQESNTIYF. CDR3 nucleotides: TGTGCCAGCTCACTGGGACAGGAATCGAACACCATATATTTT. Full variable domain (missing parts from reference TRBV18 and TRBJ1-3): NAGVMQNPRHLVRRRGQEARLRCSPMKGHSHVYWYRQLPEEGLKFMVYLQKENIIDESGMPKERFSAEFPKEGPSILRIQQVVRGDSAAYFCASSLGQESNTIYFGEGSWLTVV.

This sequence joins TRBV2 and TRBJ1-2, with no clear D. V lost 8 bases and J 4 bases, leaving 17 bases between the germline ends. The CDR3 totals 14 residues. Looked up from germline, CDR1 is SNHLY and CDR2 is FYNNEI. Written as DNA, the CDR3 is TGTGCCAGCGAAGAAAGCAGAGGCCTCTATGGCTACACCTTC. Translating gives CASEESRGLYGYTF.

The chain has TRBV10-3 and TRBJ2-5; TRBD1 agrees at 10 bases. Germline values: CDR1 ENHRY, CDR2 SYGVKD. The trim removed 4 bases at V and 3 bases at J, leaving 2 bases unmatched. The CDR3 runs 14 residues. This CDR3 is CAISGGTGEETQYF. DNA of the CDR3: TGTGCCATCAGTGGCGGGACAGGGGAAGAGACCCAGTACTTC.

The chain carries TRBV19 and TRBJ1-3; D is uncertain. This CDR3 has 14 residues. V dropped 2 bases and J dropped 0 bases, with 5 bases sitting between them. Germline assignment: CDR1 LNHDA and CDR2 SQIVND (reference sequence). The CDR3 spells CASSINYSGNTIYF. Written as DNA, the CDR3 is TGTGCCAGTAGTATAAACTACTCTGGAAACACCATATATTTT. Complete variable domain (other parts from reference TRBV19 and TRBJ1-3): DGGITQSPKYLFRKEGQNVTLSCEQNLNHDAMYWYRQDPGQGLRLIYYSQIVNDFQKGDIAEGYSVSREKKESFPLTVTSAQKNPTAFYLCASSINYSGNTIYFGEGSWLTVV.

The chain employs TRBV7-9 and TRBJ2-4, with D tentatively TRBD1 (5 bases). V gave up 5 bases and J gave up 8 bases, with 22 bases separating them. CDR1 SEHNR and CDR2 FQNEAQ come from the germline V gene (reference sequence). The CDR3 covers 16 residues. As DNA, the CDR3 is TGTGCCAGCAGCCAGGGTCGGGTAGGGGCCAAGGACATTCAGTACTTC. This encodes CASSQGRVGAKDIQYF. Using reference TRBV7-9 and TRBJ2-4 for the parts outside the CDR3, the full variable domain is DTGVSQNPRHKITKRGQNVTFRCDPISEHNRLYWYRQTLGQGPEFLTYFQNEAQLEKSRLLSDRFSAERPKGSFSTLEIQRTEQGDSAMYLCASSQGRVGAKDIQYFGAGTRLSVL.

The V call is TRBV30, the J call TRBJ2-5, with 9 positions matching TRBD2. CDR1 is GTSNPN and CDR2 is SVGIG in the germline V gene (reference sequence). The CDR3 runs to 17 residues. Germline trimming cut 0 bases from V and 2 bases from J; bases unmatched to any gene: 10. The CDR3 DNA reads TGTGCCTGGAGTGTTGGAGCGGGAGGTGGCACACAAGAGACCCAGTACTTC. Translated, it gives CAWSVGAGGGTQETQYF.

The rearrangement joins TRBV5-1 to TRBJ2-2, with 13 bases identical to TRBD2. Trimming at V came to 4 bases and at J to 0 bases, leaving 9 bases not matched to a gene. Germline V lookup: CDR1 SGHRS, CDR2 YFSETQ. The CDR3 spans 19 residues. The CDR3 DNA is TGCGCCAGCAGCCCGCAACTAGCGGGGGGGCAAACGAACACCGGGGAGCTGTTTTTT. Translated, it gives CASSPQLAGGQTNTGELFF.

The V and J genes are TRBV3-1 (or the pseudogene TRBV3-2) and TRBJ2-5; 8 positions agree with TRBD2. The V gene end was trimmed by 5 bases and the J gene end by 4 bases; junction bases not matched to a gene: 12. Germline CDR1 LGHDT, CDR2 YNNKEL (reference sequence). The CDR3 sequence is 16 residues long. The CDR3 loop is CASSALDSGGLETQYF. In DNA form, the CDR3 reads TGTGCCAGCAGCGCGCTGGATTCGGGAGGGTTAGAGACCCAGTACTTC.

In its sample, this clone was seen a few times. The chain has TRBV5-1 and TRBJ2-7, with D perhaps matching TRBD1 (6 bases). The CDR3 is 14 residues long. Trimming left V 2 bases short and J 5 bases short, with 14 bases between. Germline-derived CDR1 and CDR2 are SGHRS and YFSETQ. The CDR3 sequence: CASSFRGRGNEQYF. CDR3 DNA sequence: TGCGCCAGCAGCTTTAGGGGCAGGGGTAACGAGCAGTACTTC.

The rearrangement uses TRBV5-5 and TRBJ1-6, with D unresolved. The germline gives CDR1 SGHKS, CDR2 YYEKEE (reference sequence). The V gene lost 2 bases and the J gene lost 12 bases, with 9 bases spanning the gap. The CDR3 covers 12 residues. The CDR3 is CASSFVERPLHF. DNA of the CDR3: TGTGCCAGCAGCTTTGTAGAAAGACCCCTCCACTTT.

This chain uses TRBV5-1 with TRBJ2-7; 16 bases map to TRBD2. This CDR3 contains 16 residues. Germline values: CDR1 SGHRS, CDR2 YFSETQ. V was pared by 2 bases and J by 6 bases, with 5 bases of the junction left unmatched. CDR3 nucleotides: TGCGCCAGCAGCTTCGGGACTAGCGGGAGGGCCTCCGAGCAGTACTTC. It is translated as CASSFGTSGRASEQYF.

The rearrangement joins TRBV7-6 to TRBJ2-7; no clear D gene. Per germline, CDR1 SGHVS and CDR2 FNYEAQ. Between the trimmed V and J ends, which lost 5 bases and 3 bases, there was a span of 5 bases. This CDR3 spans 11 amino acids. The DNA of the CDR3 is TGTGCCAGCAGCCTTTACTACGAGCAGTACTTC. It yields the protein CASSLYYEQYF.

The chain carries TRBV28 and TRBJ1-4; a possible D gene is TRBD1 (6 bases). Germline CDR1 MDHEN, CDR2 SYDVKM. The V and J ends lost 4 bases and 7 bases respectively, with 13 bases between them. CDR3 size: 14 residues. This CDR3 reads CASSSTGSGEKLFF. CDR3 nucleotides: TGTGCCAGCAGTTCCACAGGGTCCGGTGAAAAACTGTTTTTT.

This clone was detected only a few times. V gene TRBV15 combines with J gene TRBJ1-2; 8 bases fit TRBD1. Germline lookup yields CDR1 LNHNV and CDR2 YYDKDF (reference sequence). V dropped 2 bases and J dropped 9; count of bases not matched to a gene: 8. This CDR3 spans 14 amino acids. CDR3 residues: CATSRKTGALSYTF. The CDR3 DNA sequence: TGTGCCACCAGCAGAAAGACAGGGGCTTTGAGCTACACCTTC.

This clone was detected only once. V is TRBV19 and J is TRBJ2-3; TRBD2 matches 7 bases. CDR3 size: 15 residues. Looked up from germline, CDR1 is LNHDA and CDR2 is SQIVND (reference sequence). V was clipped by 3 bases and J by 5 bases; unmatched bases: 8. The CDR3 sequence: CASSITSARGDTQYF. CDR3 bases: TGTGCCAGTAGTATTACTAGCGCTAGGGGAGATACGCAGTATTTT.

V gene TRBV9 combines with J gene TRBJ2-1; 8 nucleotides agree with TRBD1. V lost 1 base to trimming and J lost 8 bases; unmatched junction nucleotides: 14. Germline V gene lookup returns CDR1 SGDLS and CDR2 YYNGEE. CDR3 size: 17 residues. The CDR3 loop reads CASSVQGAGRFNDEQFF. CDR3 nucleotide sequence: TGTGCCAGCAGCGTACAGGGGGCGGGACGTTTTAACGATGAGCAGTTCTTC. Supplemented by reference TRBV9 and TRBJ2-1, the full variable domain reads DSGVTQTPKHLITATGQRVTLRCSPRSGDLSVYWYQQSLDQGLQFLIQYYNGEERAKGNILERFSAQQFPDLHSELNLSSLELGDSALYFCASSVQGAGRFNDEQFFGPGTRLTVL.

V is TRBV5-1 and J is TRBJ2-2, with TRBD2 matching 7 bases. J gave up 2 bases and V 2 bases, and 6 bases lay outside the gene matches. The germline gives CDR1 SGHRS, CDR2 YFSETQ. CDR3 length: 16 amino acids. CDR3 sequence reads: CASSFISGLNTGELFF. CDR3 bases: TGCGCCAGCAGCTTTATTAGCGGGCTAAACACCGGGGAGCTGTTTTTT.

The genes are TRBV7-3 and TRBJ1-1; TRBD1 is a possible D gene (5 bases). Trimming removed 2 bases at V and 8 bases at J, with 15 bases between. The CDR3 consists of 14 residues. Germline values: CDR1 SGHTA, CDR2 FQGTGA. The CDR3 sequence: CASSLLGQGGEAFF. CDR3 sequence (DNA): TGTGCCAGCAGCTTATTAGGTCAGGGAGGAGAAGCTTTCTTT.

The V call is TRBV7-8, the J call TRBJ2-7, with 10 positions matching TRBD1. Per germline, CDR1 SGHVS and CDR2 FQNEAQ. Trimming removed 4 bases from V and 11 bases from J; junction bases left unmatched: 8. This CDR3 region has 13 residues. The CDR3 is CASSYTTGGMEYF. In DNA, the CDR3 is TGTGCCAGCAGCTATACGACAGGGGGCATGGAGTACTTC.

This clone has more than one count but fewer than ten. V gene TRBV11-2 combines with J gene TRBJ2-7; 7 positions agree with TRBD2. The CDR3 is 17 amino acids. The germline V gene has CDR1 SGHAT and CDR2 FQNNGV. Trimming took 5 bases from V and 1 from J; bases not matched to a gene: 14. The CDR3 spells CASSPGGLAGSSYEQYF. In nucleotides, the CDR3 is TGTGCCAGCAGCCCAGGTGGGTTAGCGGGTTCTTCCTACGAGCAGTACTTC.

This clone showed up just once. This CDR3 is CATSRDRTARYSNQPQHF. The CDR3 nucleotides read TGTGCCACCAGCAGAGATAGGACAGCCCGTTATAGCAATCAGCCCCAGCATTTT. V gene TRBV15 combines with J gene TRBJ1-5; a possible D gene is TRBD1 (6 bases). Between the trimmed V and J ends, which lost 0 bases and 0 bases, there was a span of 15 bases. This CDR3 has 18 residues. CDR1 and CDR2 from the germline V gene are LNHNV and YYDKDF (reference sequence). Full variable domain (rest looked up from reference TRBV15 and TRBJ1-5): DAMVIQNPRYQVTQFGKPVTLSCSQTLNHNVMYWYQQKSSQAPKLLFHYYDKDFNNEADTPDNFQSRRPNTSFCFLDIRSPGLGDTAMYLCATSRDRTARYSNQPQHFGDGTRLSIL.

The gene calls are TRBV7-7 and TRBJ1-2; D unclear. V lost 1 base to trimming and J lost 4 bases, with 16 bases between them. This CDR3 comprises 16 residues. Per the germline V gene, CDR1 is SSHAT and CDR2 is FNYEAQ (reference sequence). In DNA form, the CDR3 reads TGTGCCAGCAGCTTAGTCGAGCTTTTGTACCCCTATGGCTACACCTTC. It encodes CASSLVELLYPYGYTF.

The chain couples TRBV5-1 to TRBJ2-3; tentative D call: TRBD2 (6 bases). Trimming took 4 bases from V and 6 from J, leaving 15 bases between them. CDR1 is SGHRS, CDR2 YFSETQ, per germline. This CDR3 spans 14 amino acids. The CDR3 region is CASSLGGSWDTQYF. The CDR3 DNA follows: TGCGCCAGCAGCCTGGGAGGTTCTTGGGATACGCAGTATTTT.